A single sample gave rise to the 23 T cell receptor beta chains below, sequenced in a study of T cell repertoires in cytomegalovirus infection. Antigens of these TCRs are unknown. In TCRdb, the reads were re-called with MiXCR into one record per CDR3 protein. The sample carries 700,000 to 850,000 distinct CDR3 sequences, about 31% recorded once. The sample consisted of cultured CD8+ T cells from PBMCs, taken from culture after CMV antigen stimulation. The source of these receptors is a human donor in good health (CMV status not recorded). Some clones in this sample may be carry-over from other donors' samples.

This clonotype turned up a few times. Here the CDR3 DNA reads TGTGCCAGCAGTTACATTACCCCACCGCCGGAAAGAAACCAAGACCTTTACGAGCAGTACGTC. Protein product: CASSYITPPPERNQDLYEQYV. The genes are TRBV6-2 or TRBV6-3 and TRBJ2-7; no clear D gene. The V gene lost 2 bases and the J gene lost 4 bases, with 33 bases spanning the gap. In germline, CDR1 is MNHEY, CDR2 SVGEGT. The length of the CDR3 is 21 residues.

In its sample, this clonotype was seen a few times. The rearrangement links TRBV6-5 to TRBJ2-5, with unresolved D. Germline CDR1 is MNHEY and CDR2 is SVGAGI. This CDR3 comprises 15 residues. V was shortened by 2 bases and J by 0 bases, with 10 bases between the two germline ends. The DNA for the CDR3 is TGTGCCAGCAGTTACGACCCATGGTACCAAGAGACCCAGTACTTC. It yields the protein CASSYDPWYQETQYF.

This chain joins TRBV7-8 and TRBJ1-6, with 9 bases that match TRBD1. The J segment lost 10 bases and the V segment lost 10 bases, leaving 5 bases of the junction unmatched. The length of the CDR3 is 12 residues. Germline lookup yields CDR1 SGHVS and CDR2 FQNEAQ. CDR3 region: CATTGGDSPLHF. CDR3 DNA sequence: TGTGCCACTACAGGGGGCGACTCACCCCTCCACTTT.

This clonotype occurred a few times. V is TRBV4-1 and J is TRBJ1-1; a weak D match, TRBD1 (5 bases). The length of the CDR3 is 15 residues. Per germline, CDR1 MGHRA and CDR2 YSYEKL. V dropped 0 bases and J dropped 0 bases, with 8 bases sitting between them. In nucleotides, the CDR3 is TGCGCCAGCAGCCAAGAAGACAGCATGAACACTGAAGCTTTCTTT. This sequence encodes CASSQEDSMNTEAFF.

J is TRBJ2-1 and V is TRBV6-1, with D tentatively TRBD1 or TRBD2 (5 bases each). The CDR3 is 16 amino acids. The ends were cut back, 10 bases at V and 0 bases at J, with 19 bases in the middle. Germline V gives CDR1 MNHNS, CDR2 SASEGT. In DNA, the CDR3 is TGTGCCAACATGGTGTGGGGGTCATCCTCCTACAATGAGCAGTTCTTC. Protein product: CANMVWGSSSYNEQFF.

The count of this clonotype is one. The chain joins TRBV15 to TRBJ1-2; possible D gene TRBD1, 5 bases. Per germline, CDR1 LNHNV and CDR2 YYDKDF (reference sequence). The CDR3 loop spans 13 amino acids. With 1 base removed from V and 7 bases from J, the gap between germline ends came to 10 bases. The CDR3 region has the DNA TGTGCCACCAGCAGAGGGGCGGGGCCTGGCTACACCTTC. Translated, it gives CATSRGAGPGYTF.

The count of this clonotype is one. The genes are TRBV5-4 and TRBJ1-2; D ambiguous. Between the trimmed V and J ends, which lost 1 base and 9 bases, there was a span of 10 bases. From germline, CDR1 is SGHNT and CDR2 YYREEE (reference sequence). The CDR3 has 12 residues. In DNA, the CDR3 is TGTGCCAGCAGCTTGTTAATCGCAAGCTACACCTTC. It specifies CASSLLIASYTF.

This clonotype was counted only a few times. This rearrangement joins TRBV7-6 to TRBJ2-2, with D hard to call. The V end was cut by 3 bases, the J end by 6 bases, with 11 bases between. The CDR3 loop spans 14 amino acids. Germline-derived CDR1 and CDR2 are SGHVS and FNYEAQ. CDR3 sequence: CASSLLGPPGELFF. CDR3 nucleotides: TGTGCCAGCAGCTTGCTAGGGCCCCCCGGGGAGCTGTTTTTT.

The table lists this clonotype with a few counts. The CDR3, as DNA: TGCGCCAGCAGCCAAGATTACGCGGAGAGCTCCTACAATGAGCAGTTCTTC. Translation gives CASSQDYAESSYNEQFF. This chain joins TRBV4-3 and TRBJ2-1; D remains ambiguous. In germline, CDR1 is LGHNA, CDR2 YSLEER. CDR3 length: 17 amino acids. Trimming took 0 bases from V and 0 from J, leaving 12 bases between them.

A few counts support this clonotype. A much bigger clone sits one base away, suggesting this may be a read error. The CDR3: CASSVDTGELFF. The CDR3 region has the DNA TGTGCCAGCAGCGTGGACACCGGGGAGCTGTTTTTT. The gene calls are TRBV9 and TRBJ2-2; no definite D call. The germline V gene encodes CDR1 SGDLS and CDR2 YYNGEE. The CDR3 covers 12 residues. Deletions cut 2 bases from V and 3 bases from J, with 2 bases between.

Remarks on this clonotype: At one of its ends the junction is not consistent with the germline gene, which may arise from a read error. The J gene is TRBJ2-3, the V gene TRBV7-9, with 15 nucleotides matching TRBD2. CDR3 length: 19 residues. Germline assignment: CDR1 SEHNR and CDR2 FQNEAQ (reference sequence). The CDR3 DNA sequence: TGTGCTAGCAGCTTGCGGACTAGCGGGGGGGCCGTGGGCACAGATACGCAGTATTTT. Its translation: CASSLRTSGGAVGTDTQYF.

The V gene is TRBV20-1, the J gene TRBJ1-5; possible D gene TRBD1, 5 bases. The CDR3 runs to 13 residues. Germline-derived CDR1 and CDR2 are DFQATT and SNEGSKA (reference sequence). The V gene lost 5 bases and the J gene lost 3 bases, with 11 bases spanning the gap. The CDR3 here is CSAVSGYNQPQHF. The CDR3 nucleotides read TGCAGTGCTGTTTCAGGGTACAATCAGCCCCAGCATTTT.

V gene TRBV5-1 combines with J gene TRBJ2-5, with TRBD2 matching 11 bases. With 3 bases clipped from V and 3 bases from J, the junction kept 4 bases outside the gene matches. CDR3 length: 15 residues. Germline CDR1 is SGHRS and CDR2 is YFSETQ. The CDR3, as DNA: TGCGCCAGCAGCTCGGGACTAGCGGTGGAAGAGACCCAGTACTTC. Protein product: CASSSGLAVEETQYF.

The sample holds a few counts of this clonotype. This chain uses TRBV27 with TRBJ2-1, with a weak D call TRBD1 (6 bases). V was pared by 6 bases and J by 8 bases, with 17 bases between. This CDR3 has 14 amino acids. CDR1 MNHEY and CDR2 SMNVEV come from the germline V gene (reference sequence). CDR3 nucleotides: TGTGCCAGCAGAACAGGGAGCAAGGGAGATGAGCAGTTCTTC. Translation gives CASRTGSKGDEQFF.

This clonotype was seen repeatedly, ten times or more. The chain is built from TRBV7-8 and TRBJ1-1, with D perhaps matching TRBD1 (6 bases). The V gene's germline CDR1 is SGHVS and CDR2 FQNEAQ. This CDR3 has 15 amino acids. V was shortened by 5 bases and J by 0 bases, with 13 bases between the two germline ends. CDR3 in amino acids: CASSPQGQLNTEAFF. The CDR3, as DNA: TGTGCCAGCAGCCCCCAAGGACAGTTGAACACTGAAGCTTTCTTT.

V is TRBV10-2 and J is TRBJ2-1; D remains unclear. Germline CDR1 is WSHSY and CDR2 is SAAADI. This CDR3 comprises 12 residues. The V end lost 6 bases, the J end lost 7 bases, and 10 bases lay between the germline ends. In DNA form, the CDR3 reads TGCGCCAGCAGGGCGGCTAGGAATGAGCAGTTCTTC. Translation: CASRAARNEQFF.

A note on this clonotype: Being one base from a much bigger clone, this may be a read error. J is TRBJ2-7 and V is TRBV27; 9 positions match TRBD1. The CDR3 consists of 14 residues. CDR1 is MNHEY, CDR2 SMNVEV, per germline (reference sequence). V lost 4 bases to trimming and J lost 5 bases; unmatched junction nucleotides: 6. As DNA, the CDR3 is TGTGCCAGCAGTTGGGGGACAGGGTCCCACGAGCAGTACTTC. Translating gives CASSWGTGSHEQYF.

This clonotype is a singleton in its sample. The junction differs from germline at one of its ends, possibly a read error. The genes are TRBV2 and TRBJ2-1, with D tentatively TRBD2 (5 bases). This CDR3 is 12 amino acids long. Germline values: CDR1 SNHLY, CDR2 FYNNEI. The CDR3 DNA reads as TGTGTCAGCACTGGACTTATCAATGAGCAGTTCTTC. Translation gives CVSTGLINEQFF.

In this sample, this clonotype turned up a few times. The chain couples TRBV19 to TRBJ2-1, with no clear D. Trimming left V 2 bases short and J 4 bases short, with 12 bases between. The CDR3 covers 15 residues. Germline loops: CDR1 LNHDA, CDR2 SQIVND (reference sequence). CDR3 residues: CASSIRPKTYNEQFF. The CDR3 bases are TGTGCCAGTAGTATAAGGCCGAAGACATACAATGAGCAGTTCTTC.

This clonotype was recorded many times. This chain connects TRBV7-8 to TRBJ2-3, with 7 bases that match TRBD2. Germline CDR1 and CDR2: SGHVS and FQNEAQ. This CDR3 contains 17 residues. The ends lost 8 bases at V and 0 bases at J; junction bases unmatched: 14. The CDR3 region has the DNA TGTGCCAGCCGACACCTTAAACTAGCGCCTAGCACAGATACGCAGTATTTT. Translated: CASRHLKLAPSTDTQYF. The full variable domain, in which reference TRBV7-8 and TRBJ2-3 provide the parts outside the CDR3, is GAGVSQSPRYKVAKRGQDVALRCDPISGHVSLFWYQQALGQGPEFLTYFQNEAQLDKSGLPSDRFFAERPEGSVSTLKIQRTQQEDSAVYLCASRHLKLAPSTDTQYFGPGTRLTVL.

This clonotype was seen repeatedly, ten times or more. V and J are TRBV27 and TRBJ1-4; 7 nucleotides match TRBD1. Germline lookup yields CDR1 MNHEY and CDR2 SMNVEV (reference sequence). V lost 6 bases, J lost 4 bases, and 5 bases stayed unmatched. The CDR3 contains 14 residues. The CDR3 sequence: CASRRQGDNEKLFF. The CDR3 bases are TGTGCCAGCAGGAGACAGGGCGATAATGAAAAACTGTTTTTT.

The gene calls are TRBV15 and TRBJ2-1; D is ambiguous. Germline assignment: CDR1 LNHNV and CDR2 YYDKDF (reference sequence). V shed 1 base and J shed 2 bases, with 6 bases lying between them. This CDR3 spans 14 amino acids. The DNA for the CDR3 is TGTGCCACCAGCAGAGTGGTAACCTACAATGAGCAGTTCTTC. It yields the protein CATSRVVTYNEQFF.

This clonotype has a handful of counts. The chain is built from TRBV7-6 and TRBJ2-5; TRBD2 matches at 14 bases. V lost 3 bases and J lost 5; bases outside the gene matches: 11. The germline V gene encodes CDR1 SGHVS and CDR2 FNYEAQ. This CDR3 comprises 18 residues. The CDR3 sequence: CASSFRGLAGALGETQYF. CDR3 in DNA: TGTGCCAGCAGCTTTCGGGGACTAGCGGGGGCCTTAGGCGAGACCCAGTACTTC.